This T cell receptor (beta chain) was found in a study of T cells in Graves' hyperthyroidism and ophthalmopathy. Amplified regions were TCR beta CDR3 sequences from RNA transcripts. First-round RT-PCR of the TCR CDR3 relied on the HTBI primer set. Using its own MiXCR run on the multiplex PCR reads, TCRdb lists one record per CDR3 protein. The table has 550,000 to 600,000 distinct CDR3 sequences, approximately 15% seen once; the top ten hold around 7%. V lost 6 bases and J lost 0, with 11 bases in between. Germline CDR1 MNHEY, CDR2 SMNVEV (reference sequence). The CDR3 is made up of 14 amino acids. Ten or more counts support this clonotype.

The J gene is TRBJ1-2, the V gene TRBV27, with a weak D call TRBD1 (6 bases). This receptor was identified in a woman younger than 35 with Graves' ophthalmopathy. The sequenced sample consisted of blood. In nucleotides, the CDR3 is TGTGCCAGCAGACTACAGGGACCTAACTATGGCTACACCTTC. Translation: CASRLQGPNYGYTF.